Below are 15 T cell receptor beta chains sequenced from a single sample in a study of blood T cell repertoires in COVID-19 (dated by TCRdb to the early 2020s). Libraries were made using the immunoSEQ multiplex PCR assay. Entries here come from immuneACCESS through TCRdb and include only in-frame sequences with V and J called. Some clones fail to appear in such tables; in the studies checked, an unresolved V gene covers under half of the shortfall, and the cause of the remainder is unknown. Across this sample there are 200,000 to 300,000 clones, with 84% seen only once. Clones ranked in the top ten supply approximately 2% of the sample. Sequencing was done on a sample of peripheral blood. These receptors came from a man between 35 and 55 years old who had recovered from COVID-19.

This clone was counted only a few times. The chain couples TRBV11-3 to TRBJ1-4; 9 nucleotides align to TRBD1. V was pared by 5 bases and J by 3 bases, with 1 base of the junction left unmatched. There are 14 residues in the CDR3. Per the germline V gene, CDR1 is SGHNT and CDR2 is YENEEA. The CDR3 loop is CASSRTGANEKLFF. The CDR3 region has the DNA TGTGCCAGCAGCCGGACAGGGGCTAATGAAAAACTGTTTTTT.

The rearrangement joins TRBV9 to TRBJ1-3, with 9 nucleotides matching TRBD1. The J segment lost 4 bases and the V segment lost 4 bases, leaving 9 bases of the junction unmatched. Germline V gene sequence: CDR1 SGDLS, CDR2 YYNGEE. CDR3 length: 16 amino acids. CDR3 sequence: CASSPHYGTGGNTIYF. The CDR3 DNA is TGTGCCAGCAGCCCGCACTACGGGACAGGGGGAAACACCATATATTTT.

The rearrangement uses TRBV5-1 and TRBJ1-4; 9 positions match TRBD1. J lost 12 bases, V lost 3 bases, and 12 bases had no gene match. Germline CDR1 and CDR2: SGHRS and YFSETQ. The CDR3 loop spans 15 amino acids. CDR3: CASSWDRVTSSELFF. In nucleotides, the CDR3 is TGCGCCAGCAGCTGGGACAGGGTTACCTCGTCGGAACTGTTTTTT.

This sequence joins TRBV5-6 and TRBJ1-2; D is ambiguous. Germline V lookup: CDR1 SGHDT, CDR2 YYEEEE. V was shortened by 1 base and J by 2 bases, with 15 bases between the two germline ends. The CDR3 loop spans 16 amino acids. In DNA, the CDR3 is TGTGCCAGCAGCTTGCTGCCGGGGAAGAAGAACTATGGCTACACCTTC. Protein: CASSLLPGKKNYGYTF.

Details on this clone: Other DNA sequences in the same sample also yield this CDR3. The chain uses TRBV7-9 and TRBJ2-3; TRBD1 agrees at 10 bases. V was clipped by 5 bases and J by 5 bases; unmatched bases: 4. The CDR3 totals 14 residues. The germline V gene has CDR1 SEHNR and CDR2 FQNEAQ (reference sequence). The CDR3 DNA follows: TGTGCCAGCAGCGGGACAGGGGCAGGAGATACGCAGTATTTT. Translated, it gives CASSGTGAGDTQYF.

This clone was seen only once. The chain joins TRBV7-2 to TRBJ1-5; D is unresolved. The CDR3 covers 13 residues. V lost 1 base and J lost 5, with 6 bases in between. Germline V gene sequence: CDR1 SGHTA, CDR2 FQGNSA. The CDR3 DNA follows: TGTGCCAGCAGCTTAGTTAGTGATCAGCCCCAGCATTTT. Translated: CASSLVSDQPQHF.

This clone was seen only a few times. The chain is built from TRBV7-2 and TRBJ2-1; D possibly corresponds to TRBD1 (6 bases). This CDR3 has 14 amino acids. The germline V gene encodes CDR1 SGHTA and CDR2 FQGNSA. Trimming cost V 7 bases and J 7 bases, with 17 bases left between them. CDR3 loop: CASIIQIGGNEQFF. The DNA for the CDR3 is TGTGCCAGCATCATTCAAATAGGGGGTAATGAGCAGTTCTTC.

This chain joins TRBV5-6 and TRBJ2-5, with 7 nucleotides matching TRBD2. Germline V gene sequence: CDR1 SGHDT, CDR2 YYEEEE. V gave up 4 bases and J gave up 2 bases; unmatched junction bases: 8. This CDR3 spans 15 amino acids. CDR3 protein: CASSVFSGGQETQYF. The CDR3 DNA is TGTGCCAGCAGCGTTTTCTCCGGGGGGCAAGAGACCCAGTACTTC.

The chain is built from TRBV11-2 and TRBJ2-7; the D gene is possibly TRBD1 (5 bases). There are 11 residues in the CDR3. V was clipped by 4 bases and J by 5 bases, with 6 bases between them. Germline V lookup: CDR1 SGHAT, CDR2 FQNNGV. DNA of the CDR3: TGTGCCAGCAGCTCAGGGAACGAGCAGTACTTC. This sequence encodes CASSSGNEQYF.

This chain links TRBV7-9 with TRBJ2-7; D remains unclear. The CDR3 length is 12 residues. Germline lookup yields CDR1 SEHNR and CDR2 FQNEAQ (reference sequence). V was cut by 5 bases and J by 3 bases, with 8 bases left in between. The CDR3 sequence is CASSTGFYEQYF. Here the CDR3 DNA reads TGTGCCAGCAGCACCGGGTTCTACGAGCAGTACTTC.

The chain has TRBV10-3 and TRBJ1-2, with TRBD1 matching 12 bases. This CDR3 has 15 amino acids. Trimming took 5 bases from V and 3 from J; bases not matched to a gene: 4. Per germline, CDR1 ENHRY and CDR2 SYGVKD. The CDR3 sequence is CAISIGTGGDYGYTF. DNA for the CDR3: TGTGCCATCAGTATCGGGACAGGGGGCGACTATGGCTACACCTTC.

This rearrangement joins TRBV6-6 to TRBJ1-2; 7 bases are shared with TRBD1. This CDR3 region has 14 residues. The V gene's germline CDR1 is MNHNY and CDR2 SVGAGI (reference sequence). V lost 8 bases to trimming and J lost 6 bases; unmatched junction nucleotides: 12. The CDR3 DNA reads as TGTGCCAGCGCCTACAGGGGAAGTCGGGATGGCTACACCTTC. Amino acid sequence: CASAYRGSRDGYTF.

This sequence joins TRBV6-4 and TRBJ2-1, with 14 bases matching TRBD2. CDR3 length equals 16 residues. J lost 6 bases, V lost 0 bases, and 1 base had no gene match. From germline, CDR1 is MRHNA and CDR2 SNTAGT. In DNA, the CDR3 is TGTGCCAGCAGTGACTCAGGGACTAGCGGGAGCAATGAGCAGTTCTTC. Translated, it gives CASSDSGTSGSNEQFF.

The table lists this clone with a count of one. The J gene is TRBJ2-7, the V gene TRBV9; 7 bases are shared with TRBD2. This CDR3 has 15 amino acids. V was pared by 4 bases and J by 1 base, with 8 bases of the junction left unmatched. The germline CDR1 and CDR2 sequences are SGDLS and YYNGEE. CDR3 in DNA: TGTGCCAGCAGCAGAGCGGGAACTCAATCCTACGAGCAGTACTTC. Translating it yields CASSRAGTQSYEQYF.

The chain couples TRBV9 to TRBJ1-1, with D perhaps matching TRBD1 (6 bases). Germline V lookup: CDR1 SGDLS, CDR2 YYNGEE. Between the trimmed V and J ends, which lost 0 bases and 2 bases, there was a span of 11 bases. The length of the CDR3 is 15 residues. The CDR3 region has the DNA TGTGCCAGCAGCGTAGTAATGGGACACAACACTGAAGCTTTCTTT. Its translation: CASSVVMGHNTEAFF.